This T cell receptor beta chain appears in the sequencing data of a study of blood T cells in healthy people across ages. Study-wide points: Researchers report that TCR beta diversity correlated strongly with naive T cell percentage. Expanded clonotype changes were possibly confounded by unknown donor CMV status.

The CDR3 runs to 15 residues. CDR1 and CDR2 from the germline V gene are SGHVS and FNYEAQ. Remarks on this clonotype: Its antigen is currently unknown.

The authors ran a second PCR of roughly 7 to 11 cycles using a sample-barcoded 5' primer and a J-beta primer mix. Every cDNA was tagged by a template-switch adaptor with 12 random nucleotides. TCRdb reanalysed the 5' RACE reads using MiXCR and keeps one entry per CDR3 protein. In the table there are over 700,000 distinct CDR3 sequences, 25% of which are singletons. This sample was shared with a second study, whose subject was T cells of mothers and their children. In that study: Among related mother-child pairs, overlap was slightly higher than in unrelated pairs, though not significantly.

V and J are TRBV7-6 and TRBJ2-5; D is unclear. With the DNA end fitting TRBJ2-1 better, the J assignment may be wrong. The source material was blood. This TCR was sampled from a boy aged 5-17 years in good health. The CDR3 DNA is TGTGCCAGCAGCTTAGAGGGTCCACCCTACAATGAGCAGTTCTTC. Translation: CASSLEGPPYNEQFF.